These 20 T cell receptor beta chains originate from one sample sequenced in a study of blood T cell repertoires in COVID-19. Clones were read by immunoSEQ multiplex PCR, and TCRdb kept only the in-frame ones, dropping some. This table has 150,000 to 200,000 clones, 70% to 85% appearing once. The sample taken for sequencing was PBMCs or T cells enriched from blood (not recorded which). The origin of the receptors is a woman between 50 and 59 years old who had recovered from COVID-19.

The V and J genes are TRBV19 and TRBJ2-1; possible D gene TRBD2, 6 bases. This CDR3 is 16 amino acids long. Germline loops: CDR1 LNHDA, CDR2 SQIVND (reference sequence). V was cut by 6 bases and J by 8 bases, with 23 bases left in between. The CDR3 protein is CASRTRTGVGIDEQFF. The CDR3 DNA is TGTGCCAGTAGGACCCGGACGGGAGTAGGTATCGATGAGCAGTTCTTC.

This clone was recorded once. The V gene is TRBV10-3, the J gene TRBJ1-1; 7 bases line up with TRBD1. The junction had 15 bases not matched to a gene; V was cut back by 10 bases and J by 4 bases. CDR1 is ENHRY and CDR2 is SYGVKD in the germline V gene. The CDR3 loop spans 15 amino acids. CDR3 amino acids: CATDQGGSGSTEAFF. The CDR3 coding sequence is TGTGCCACCGACCAGGGGGGCTCGGGTTCCACTGAAGCTTTCTTT.

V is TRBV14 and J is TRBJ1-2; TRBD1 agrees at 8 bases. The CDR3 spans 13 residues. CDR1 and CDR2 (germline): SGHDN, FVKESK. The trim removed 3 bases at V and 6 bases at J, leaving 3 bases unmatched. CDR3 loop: CASSQTGENGYTF. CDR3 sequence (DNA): TGTGCCAGCAGCCAGACAGGGGAAAATGGCTACACCTTC.

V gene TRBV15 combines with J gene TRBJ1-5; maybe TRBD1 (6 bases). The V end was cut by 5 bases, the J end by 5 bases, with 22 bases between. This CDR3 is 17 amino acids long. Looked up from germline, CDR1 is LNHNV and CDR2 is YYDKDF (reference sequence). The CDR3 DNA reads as TGTGCCACCAGCCCTAGCCCCACGGGGGGCTGGGATCAGCCCCAGCATTTT. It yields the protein CATSPSPTGGWDQPQHF.

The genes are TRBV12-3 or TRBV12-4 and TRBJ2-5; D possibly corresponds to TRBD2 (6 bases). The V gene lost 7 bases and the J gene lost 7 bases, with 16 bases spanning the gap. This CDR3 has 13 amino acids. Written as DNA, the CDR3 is TGTGCCAGCACCATAGGGACTTCGGGGACCCAGTACTTC. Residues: CASTIGTSGTQYF.

CDR3 nucleotides: TGTGCCAGCAGGCGGGGGGGGGCAGATACGCAGTATTTT. Its translation is CASRRGGADTQYF. This sequence joins TRBV6-5 and TRBJ2-3; 9 positions agree with TRBD2. Germline V gene data show CDR1 as MNHEY and CDR2 as SVGAGI. The CDR3 runs 13 residues. The junction had 2 bases not matched to a gene; V was cut back by 6 bases and J by 4 bases.

The CDR3 bases are TGTGCCAGCAGCCAGGACAGCTACGAGCAGTACTTC. As protein: CASSQDSYEQYF. This chain links TRBV12-3 or TRBV12-4 with TRBJ2-7, with D perhaps TRBD1 (6 bases). The V end was cut by 6 bases, the J end by 3 bases, with 9 bases between. The CDR3 runs 12 residues.

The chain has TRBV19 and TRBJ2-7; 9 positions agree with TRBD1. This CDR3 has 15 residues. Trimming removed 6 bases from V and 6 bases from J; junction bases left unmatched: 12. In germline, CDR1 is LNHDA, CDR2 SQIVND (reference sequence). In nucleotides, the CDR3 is TGTGCCAGTAGCCGGCGGGGACAGGGCCGCCGCGAGCAGTACTTC. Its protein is CASSRRGQGRREQYF.

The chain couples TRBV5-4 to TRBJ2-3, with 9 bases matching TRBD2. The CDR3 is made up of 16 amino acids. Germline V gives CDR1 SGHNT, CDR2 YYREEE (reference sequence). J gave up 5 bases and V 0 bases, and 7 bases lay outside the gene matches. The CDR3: CASSLGPTSGRDTQYF. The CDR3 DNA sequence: TGTGCCAGCAGCTTGGGACCGACTAGCGGTCGAGATACGCAGTATTTT.

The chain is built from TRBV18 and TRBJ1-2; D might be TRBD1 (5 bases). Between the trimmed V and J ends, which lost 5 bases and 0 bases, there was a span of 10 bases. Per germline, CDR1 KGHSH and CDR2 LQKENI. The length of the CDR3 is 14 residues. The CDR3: CASSMAGANYGYTF. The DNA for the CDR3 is TGTGCCAGCTCAATGGCGGGGGCTAACTATGGCTACACCTTC.

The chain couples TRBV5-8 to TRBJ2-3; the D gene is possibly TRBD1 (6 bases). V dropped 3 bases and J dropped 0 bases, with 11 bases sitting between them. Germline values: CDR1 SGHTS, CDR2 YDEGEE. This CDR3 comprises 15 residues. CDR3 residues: CASSSDGTSTDTQYF. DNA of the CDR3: TGTGCCAGCAGCTCAGACGGGACAAGCACAGATACGCAGTATTTT. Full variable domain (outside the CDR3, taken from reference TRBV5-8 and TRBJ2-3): EAGVTQSPTHLIKTRGQQATLRCSPISGHTSVYWYQQALGLGLQFLLWYDEGEERNRGNFPPRFSGRQFPNYSSELNVNALELEDSALYLCASSSDGTSTDTQYFGPGTRLTVL.

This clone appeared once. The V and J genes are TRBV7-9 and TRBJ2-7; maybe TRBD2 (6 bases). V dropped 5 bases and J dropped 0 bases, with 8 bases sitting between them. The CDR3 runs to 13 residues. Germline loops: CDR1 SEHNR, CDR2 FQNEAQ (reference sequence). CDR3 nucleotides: TGTGCCAGCAGCCGGGACTTCTCCTACGAGCAGTACTTC. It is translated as CASSRDFSYEQYF.

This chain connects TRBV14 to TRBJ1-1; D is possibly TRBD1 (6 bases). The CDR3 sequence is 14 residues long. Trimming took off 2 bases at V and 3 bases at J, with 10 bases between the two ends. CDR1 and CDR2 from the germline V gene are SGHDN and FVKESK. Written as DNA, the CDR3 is TGTGCCAGCAGCCAACTTAGACAGGACACTGAAGCTTTCTTT. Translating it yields CASSQLRQDTEAFF.

The CDR3 nucleotides read TGTGCCAGCAGCTTGGCCACAGTCTACGAGCAGTACTTC. Translated, it gives CASSLATVYEQYF. The chain couples TRBV5-6 to TRBJ2-7; D unresolved. Germline loops: CDR1 SGHDT, CDR2 YYEEEE. V shed 0 bases and J shed 3 bases, with 7 bases lying between them. The CDR3 length is 13 residues. Drawing the rest from reference TRBV5-6 and TRBJ2-7, the complete variable domain is DAGVTQSPTHLIKTRGQQVTLRCSPKSGHDTVSWYQQALGQGPQFIFQYYEEEERQRGNFPDRFSGHQFPNYSSELNVNALLLGDSALYLCASSLATVYEQYFGPGTRLTVT.

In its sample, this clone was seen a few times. The CDR3 DNA reads TGTGCCAGCAGCTTAGAAGGGGCCGTTTTCAATCAGCCCCAGCATTTT. This codes for CASSLEGAVFNQPQHF. V and J are TRBV7-9 and TRBJ1-5, with D perhaps matching TRBD1 (5 bases). The V end lost 1 base, the J end lost 3 bases, and 13 bases lay between the germline ends. This CDR3 contains 16 residues. Per germline, CDR1 SEHNR and CDR2 FQNEAQ (reference sequence).

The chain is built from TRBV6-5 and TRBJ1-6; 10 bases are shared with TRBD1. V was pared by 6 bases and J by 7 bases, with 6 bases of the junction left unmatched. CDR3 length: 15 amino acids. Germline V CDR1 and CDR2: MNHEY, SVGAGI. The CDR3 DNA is TGTGCCAGCAGAGGACCGGGACAGGGGAATTCACCCCTCCACTTT. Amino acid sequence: CASRGPGQGNSPLHF.

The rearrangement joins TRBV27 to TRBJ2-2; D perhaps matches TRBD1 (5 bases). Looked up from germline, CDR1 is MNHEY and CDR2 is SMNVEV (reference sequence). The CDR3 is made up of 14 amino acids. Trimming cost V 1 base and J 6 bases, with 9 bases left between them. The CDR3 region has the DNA TGTGCCAGCAGTTTATATGGGGCAGCCGGGGAGCTGTTTTTT. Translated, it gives CASSLYGAAGELFF.

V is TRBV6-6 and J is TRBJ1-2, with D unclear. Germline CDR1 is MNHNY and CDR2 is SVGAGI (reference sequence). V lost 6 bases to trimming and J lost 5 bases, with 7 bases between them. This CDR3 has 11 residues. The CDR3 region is CASSTEYGYTF. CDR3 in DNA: TGTGCCAGCAGCACAGAGTATGGCTACACCTTC.

CDR3 DNA sequence: TGTGCCACCAGTGTAGGCCCCGGGGGCTACACCTTC. Protein product: CATSVGPGGYTF. The rearrangement joins TRBV24-1 to TRBJ1-2; no clear D gene. CDR1 and CDR2 from the germline V gene are KGHDR and SFDVKD. CDR3 length: 12 amino acids. Trimming took 5 bases from V and 8 from J, leaving 11 bases between them.

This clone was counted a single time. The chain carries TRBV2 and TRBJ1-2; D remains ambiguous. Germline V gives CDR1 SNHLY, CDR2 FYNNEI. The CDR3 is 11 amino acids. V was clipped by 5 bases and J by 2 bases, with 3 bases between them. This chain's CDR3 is CASSPNYGYTF. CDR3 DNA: TGTGCCAGCAGTCCAAACTATGGCTACACCTTC.